These 10 T cell receptor beta chains were sequenced from one sample in a study of T-cell reconstitution after alpha-beta-depleted transplantation in children. A TCRbeta library incorporating unique molecular identifiers was prepared. TCRdb recomputed calls from the PCR reads with MiXCR, one row per CDR3 protein. The repertoire has 700,000 or so distinct CDR3 sequences, under 15% of them found once; the top ten carry 0.65% to 0.9%. Source: PBMCs, taken before TCRalphabeta/CD19-depleted stem cell transplant. These receptors came from a girl between 2 and 10 years old with congenital amegakaryocytic thrombocytopenia, due to receive a stem cell transplant.

Comment on this clonotype: The junction and the germline gene differ at one end; a read error may be behind it. The rearrangement links TRBV5-5 to TRBJ2-3; D is possibly TRBD1 or TRBD2 (5 bases each). CDR1 SGHKS and CDR2 YYEKEE come from the germline V gene (reference sequence). The CDR3 runs 17 residues. DNA for the CDR3: TGTGCCAGCAGCTCCGGGACGGCCTTCACGGGCACAGATACGCTGTATTTC. This gives the protein CASSSGTAFTGTDTLYF.

The chain recombines TRBV28 with TRBJ2-5; 11 nucleotides agree with TRBD2. Germline loops: CDR1 MDHEN, CDR2 SYDVKM. V gave up 6 bases and J gave up 5 bases; unmatched junction bases: 8. The CDR3 has 15 amino acids. CDR3 region: CASSSPTSGSETQYF. CDR3 DNA sequence: TGTGCCAGCAGCTCCCCAACTAGCGGGAGCGAGACCCAGTACTTC.

This clonotype was recorded a few times. The rearrangement links TRBV12-3 or TRBV12-4 to TRBJ1-2; D may be TRBD1 (6 bases). Trimming shortened V by 6 bases and J by 3 bases, and 14 bases separated the two germline ends. The CDR3 loop spans 14 amino acids. CDR3 in amino acids: CASSKQGLDYGYTF. The CDR3 DNA follows: TGTGCCAGCAGCAAACAGGGTTTGGACTATGGCTACACCTTC.

This clonotype was counted ten times or more. The chain is built from TRBV5-1 and TRBJ2-7; 7 bases match TRBD2. The CDR3 is 15 amino acids. Germline V gene sequence: CDR1 SGHRS, CDR2 YFSETQ. The V segment lost 2 bases and the J segment 4 bases; nucleotides outside the gene matches: 9. CDR3 coding DNA: TGCGCCAGCAGCTTCAATGCGGGAGTTACGTACGAGCAGTACTTC. Encoded protein: CASSFNAGVTYEQYF.

This clonotype was recorded at least ten times. Here the CDR3 reads CASSEQGSTEAFF. The CDR3 region has the DNA TGCGCCAGCAGTGAGCAGGGGAGCACTGAAGCTTTCTTT. The chain combines TRBV10-2 with TRBJ1-1; D is perhaps TRBD1 (6 bases). CDR3 size: 13 residues. CDR1 and CDR2 from the germline V gene are WSHSY and SAAADI. Trimming stripped 2 bases from V and 4 bases from J, with 8 bases between.

At least ten counts were recorded for this clonotype. The gene calls are TRBV28 and TRBJ2-3; D possibly corresponds to TRBD2 (6 bases). CDR3 length: 14 amino acids. Germline-derived CDR1 and CDR2 are MDHEN and SYDVKM. The germline V and J ends were trimmed by 8 bases and 3 bases, with 15 bases remaining between them. The CDR3 DNA sequence: TGTGCCAGCGGGGACTTCCGTCAAACAGATACGCAGTATTTT. It is translated as CASGDFRQTDTQYF.

There are many counts of this clonotype. The V and J genes are TRBV12-3 or TRBV12-4 and TRBJ1-1; possibly TRBD1 for D (5 bases). The CDR3 runs 12 residues. The V end lost 4 bases, the J end lost 4 bases, and 7 bases lay between the germline ends. As DNA, the CDR3 is TGTGCCAGCAGTTGGGACCGCACTGAAGCTTTCTTT. Its translation is CASSWDRTEAFF.

In its sample, this clonotype was seen many times. The chain joins TRBV5-1 to TRBJ2-4; D might be TRBD1 (6 bases). This CDR3 spans 15 amino acids. Germline V gene data show CDR1 as SGHRS and CDR2 as YFSETQ. V gave up 4 bases and J gave up 3 bases, with 14 bases separating them. The CDR3 nucleotides read TGCGCCAGCAGCCCTATCACAGGGAGCAAAAACATTCAGTACTTC. Translation gives CASSPITGSKNIQYF.

The chain combines TRBV20-1 with TRBJ1-2; D remains unclear. This CDR3 comprises 13 residues. Germline CDR1 is DFQATT and CDR2 is SNEGSKA (reference sequence). Trimming stripped 6 bases from V and 3 bases from J, with 14 bases between. CDR3: CSAGSGDHYGYTF. The CDR3 nucleotides are TGCAGTGCCGGATCCGGAGACCACTATGGCTACACCTTC.

There are many counts of this clonotype. This chain links TRBV29-1 with TRBJ2-3, with D possibly matching TRBD2 (6 bases). The V gene lost 6 bases and the J gene lost 0 bases, with 16 bases spanning the gap. Germline V gene data show CDR1 as SQVTM and CDR2 as ANQGSEA. The CDR3 is made up of 15 amino acids. As DNA, the CDR3 is TGCAGCGTCCTCCTCGCCGGGAGAAGCACAGATACGCAGTATTTT. It is translated as CSVLLAGRSTDTQYF.